This T cell receptor beta chain was profiled in a study of human T cells and chemical hapten exposure. About the study: The study patch tested 0.01% DPC on the upper back and read results at 6 days. Chiefly women, the patients showed alopecia areata, totalis or universalis. General observations from the study: Donors in the study had alopecia, meaning their immune response may differ from healthy people's.

Comment on this clonotype: The target antigen is unknown.

TCRdb itself ran the RACE reads through MiXCR, one entry per CDR3 protein. The sample carries a few hundred thousand distinct CDR3 sequences, roughly 5% recorded once. CDR3 length equals 15 residues. Germline CDR1 is MNHNS and CDR2 is SASEGT. Trimming at V came to 1 base and at J to 8 bases, leaving 7 bases not matched to a gene. Time point indicated: patch test 1, 2 weeks after DPC sensitization. Treatment in this sample: therapeutic diphenylcyclopropenone sensitization with weekly scalp DPC. This specimen consisted of whole blood, obtained in connection with sensitization to the hapten diphenylcyclopropenone (DPC). The TCR was taken from a woman aged 45-65 years with alopecia areata. Some clones in this sample may be carry-over from other donors' samples. The chain couples TRBV6-1 to TRBJ1-4; 7 bases line up with TRBD1. CDR3 residues: CASSEGQGWNEKLFF. As DNA, the CDR3 is TGTGCCAGCAGTGAAGGACAGGGATGGAACGAAAAACTGTTTTTT.